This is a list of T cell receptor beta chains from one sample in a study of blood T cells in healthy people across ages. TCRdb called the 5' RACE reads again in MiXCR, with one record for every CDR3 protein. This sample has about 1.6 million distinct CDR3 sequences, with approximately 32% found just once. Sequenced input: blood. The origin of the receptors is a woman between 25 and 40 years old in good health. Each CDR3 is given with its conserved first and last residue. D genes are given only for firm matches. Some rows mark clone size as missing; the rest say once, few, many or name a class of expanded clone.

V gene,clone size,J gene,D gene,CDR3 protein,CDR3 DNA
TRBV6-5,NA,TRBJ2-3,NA,CTSSWRGGASTDAQYF,TGTACCAGCAGTTGGAGGGGGGGCGCTAGCACAGATGCGCAGTATTTT
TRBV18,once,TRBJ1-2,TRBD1,CASSPQKTDRGTGYTF,TGTGCCAGCTCACCACAAAAAACGGACAGGGGTACCGGCTACACCTTC
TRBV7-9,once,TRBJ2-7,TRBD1,CASSLAQGMPYEQYF,TGTGCCAGCAGCCTAGCACAGGGGATGCCCTACGAGCAGTACTTC
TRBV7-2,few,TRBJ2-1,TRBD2,CASSFWLQREGLNEQFF,TGTGCCAGCAGCTTTTGGTTACAGCGGGAGGGCCTAAATGAGCAGTTCTTC
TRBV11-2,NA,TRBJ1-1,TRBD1,CASSLRRGPEAFF,TGTGCCAGCAGCTTAAGGAGGGGGCCTGAAGCTTTCTTT
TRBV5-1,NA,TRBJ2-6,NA,CASSPGIGANVLTF,TGCGCCAGCAGCCCAGGGATCGGGGCCAACGTCCTGACTTTC
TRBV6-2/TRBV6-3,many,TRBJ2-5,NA,CASSSGRLETQYF,TGTGCCAGCAGTTCAGGGAGGTTGGAGACCCAGTACTTC
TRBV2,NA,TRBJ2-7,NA,CTSRIRRGTGEQYF,TGTACCAGCAGAATACGTAGGGGGACGGGCGAGCAGTACTTC
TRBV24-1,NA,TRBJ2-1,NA,CATSDTGNPYNEQFF,TGTGCCACCAGTGACACAGGGAACCCCTACAATGAGCAGTTCTTC
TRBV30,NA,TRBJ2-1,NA,CAWNRRGWNGQFF,TGTGCCTGGAATAGGCGAGGGTGGAATGGGCAGTTCTTC
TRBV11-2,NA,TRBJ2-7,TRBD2,CASSPDGSRERYEQYF,TGTGCCAGCAGCCCAGATGGCTCGCGGGAGAGGTACGAGCAGTACTTC
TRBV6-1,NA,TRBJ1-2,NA,CASVDFMANTF,TGTGCCAGCGTGGACTTTATGGCTAACACCTTC
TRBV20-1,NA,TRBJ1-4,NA,CSASPTANEKLFF,TGCAGTGCTAGTCCGACAGCGAATGAAAAACTGTTTTTT
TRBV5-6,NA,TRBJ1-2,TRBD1,CASSLLEGQGAGGYTF,TGTGCCAGCAGCTTGCTTGAGGGACAGGGGGCAGGTGGCTACACCTTC
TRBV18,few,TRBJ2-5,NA,CASSPPNVQETQYF,TGTGCCAGCTCACCACCAAACGTCCAAGAGACCCAGTACTTC
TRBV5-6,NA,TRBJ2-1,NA,CASSLAFIGGSGINEQFF,TGTGCCAGCAGCTTGGCGTTCATTGGGGGCTCCGGGATCAATGAGCAGTTCTTC
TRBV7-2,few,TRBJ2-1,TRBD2,CASSLVGTRPYNEQFF,TGTGCCAGCAGCTTAGTCGGGACTAGACCTTACAATGAGCAGTTCTTC
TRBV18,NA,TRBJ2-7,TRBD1,CASSPTRTGVVYEQYF,TGTGCCAGCTCACCCACTAGGACAGGGGTTGTCTACGAGCAGTACTTC
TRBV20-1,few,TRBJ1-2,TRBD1,CSAGTGNNYGYTF,TGCAGTGCCGGGACAGGCAATAACTATGGCTACACCTTC
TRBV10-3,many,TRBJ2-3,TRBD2,CAIAGSAMSGRATDTQYF,TGTGCCATCGCGGGAAGTGCTATGAGCGGGAGGGCAACAGATACGCAGTATTTT
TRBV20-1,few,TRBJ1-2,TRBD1,CSARSTGGYTF,TGCAGTGCTAGATCGACAGGGGGCTACACCTTC
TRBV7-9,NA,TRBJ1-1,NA,CASSWNDRNTKAFF,TGTGCCAGCAGCTGGAACGACAGAAACACTAAAGCTTTCTTT
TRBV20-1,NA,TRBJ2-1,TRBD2,CSARLAGNNNEQFF,TGCAGTGCTAGACTAGCGGGGAACAACAATGAGCAGTTCTTC
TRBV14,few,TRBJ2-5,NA,CASSQEQHSGETQYF,TGTGCCAGCAGCCAAGAACAACACTCCGGGGAGACCCAGTACTTC
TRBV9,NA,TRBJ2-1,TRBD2,CASSVATSGGVYNEQFF,TGTGCCAGCAGCGTAGCGACTAGCGGGGGGGTATACAATGAGCAGTTCTTC
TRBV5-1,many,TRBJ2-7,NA,CASSPEASREQYF,TGCGCCAGCAGCCCCGAGGCCTCGCGCGAGCAGTACTTC
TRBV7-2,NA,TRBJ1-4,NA,CASSLFHTTNEKLFF,TGTGCCAGCAGCTTATTCCACACAACTAATGAAAAACTGTTTTTT
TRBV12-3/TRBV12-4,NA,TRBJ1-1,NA,CASSRCPEGAFF,TGTGCCAGCAGCCGGTGTCCGGAGGGAGCTTTCTTT
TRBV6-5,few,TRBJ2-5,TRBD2,CTSSYYGGEETQYF,TGTACCAGCAGTTACTACGGGGGGGAAGAGACCCAGTACTTC
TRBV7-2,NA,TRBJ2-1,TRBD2,CTSSSFTSGIYNEQFF,TGTACCAGCAGCTCATTTACTAGCGGGATATACAATGAGCAGTTCTTC
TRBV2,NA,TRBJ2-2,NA,CASSDFRVMNTGELFF,TGTGCCAGCAGCGATTTCCGTGTAATGAACACCGGGGAGCTGTTTTTT
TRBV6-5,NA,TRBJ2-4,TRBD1,CASGQTGENIQYF,TGTGCCAGCGGCCAGACAGGGGAGAACATTCAGTACTTC
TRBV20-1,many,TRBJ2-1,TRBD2,CSARDITSGTYNEQFF,TGCAGTGCTAGAGATATAACTAGCGGGACCTACAATGAGCAGTTCTTC
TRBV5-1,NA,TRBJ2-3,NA,CASSLGRLGADTQYF,TGCGCCAGCAGCTTGGGACGGCTGGGTGCAGATACGCAGTATTTT
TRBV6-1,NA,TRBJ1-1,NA,CASSEVNWYGSLNTEAFF,TGTGCCAGCAGTGAAGTAAATTGGTACGGCAGTCTTAACACTGAAGCTTTCTTT
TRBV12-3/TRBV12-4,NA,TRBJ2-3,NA,CASRLTGARDTQYF,TGTGCCAGCAGGCTAACGGGAGCCCGGGATACGCAGTATTTT
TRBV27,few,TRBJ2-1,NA,CASSTGYIEQFF,TGTGCCAGCAGTACAGGGTATATTGAGCAGTTCTTC
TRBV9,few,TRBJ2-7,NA,CASSVEREGGEQYF,TGTGCCAGCAGCGTAGAAAGGGAGGGGGGCGAGCAGTACTTC
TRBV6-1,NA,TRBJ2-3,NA,CASRKDSYTDTQYF,TGTGCCAGCAGGAAGGACAGTTACACAGATACGCAGTATTTT
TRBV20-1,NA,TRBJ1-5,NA,CSAQDSHNQPQHF,TGCAGTGCACAGGACAGCCACAATCAGCCCCAGCATTTT